This T cell receptor beta chain was identified during a study of glioma-infiltrating T cells after dendritic cell vaccination. Libraries were prepared by immunoSEQ multiplex PCR; TCRdb keeps only in-frame clonotypes and omits some of them. This sample yields roughly 80,000 clones, of which around nine tenths are seen a single time; around 2.3% belongs to the top ten. Time point in this sample: after dendritic cell vaccination, including at tumor progression/relapse. Germline V gene lookup returns CDR1 MRHNA and CDR2 SNTAGT. Trimming removed 6 bases from V and 6 bases from J, with 19 bases in between. The CDR3 runs 15 residues.

The sample was blood, taken after dendritic cell vaccination. The V call is TRBV6-4, the J call TRBJ2-3; perhaps TRBD1 as D (5 bases). The sequence was collected from a human donor with glioblastoma. This CDR3 is CASRALDSPRDTQYF. CDR3 sequence (DNA): TGTGCCAGCAGAGCCCTTGACAGTCCCAGGGATACGCAGTATTTT.